The 27 T cell receptor beta chains below were found in one sample sequenced in a study of shared clonotypes between healthy human individuals. This table comes from immunoSEQ multiplex PCR, and its TCRdb copy is limited to in-frame clones, with some not included. The table records about 2 million clones, 95% of them present only once. Specimen: naive CD4+ T cells sorted from blood. Subset noted: CD45RA+ positively selected. These receptor sequences come from a young man in good health.

This clone was observed once. The rearrangement uses TRBV28 and TRBJ1-2; 8 positions agree with TRBD1. The V gene's germline CDR1 is MDHEN and CDR2 SYDVKM. CDR3 size: 17 residues. Trimming at V came to 6 bases and at J to 4 bases, leaving 16 bases not matched to a gene. Here the CDR3 reads CASRHHGDRGSGYGYTF. DNA of the CDR3: TGTGCCAGCAGGCACCACGGCGACAGGGGTTCGGGCTATGGCTACACCTTC.

V is TRBV11-3 and J is TRBJ2-1, with D perhaps matching TRBD2 (6 bases). V gave up 11 bases and J gave up 1 base, with 15 bases separating them. The germline V gene has CDR1 SGHNT and CDR2 YENEEA. This CDR3 has 14 amino acids. The CDR3 sequence is CASSGEGSYNEQFF. The CDR3 DNA is TGTGCCTCCTCGGGGGAAGGATCCTACAATGAGCAGTTCTTC.

The chain combines TRBV5-6 with TRBJ1-1; the D gene is possibly TRBD1 (6 bases). V gave up 0 bases and J gave up 0 bases, with 6 bases separating them. From germline, CDR1 is SGHDT and CDR2 YYEEEE. The CDR3 length is 14 residues. Written as DNA, the CDR3 is TGTGCCAGCAGCTTGGGACAGGTGAACACTGAAGCTTTCTTT. It is translated as CASSLGQVNTEAFF.

The J gene is TRBJ1-5, the V gene TRBV6-1; no clear D gene. The ends were cut back, 1 base at V and 11 bases at J, with 12 bases in the middle. The CDR3 covers 13 residues. Germline V gene lookup returns CDR1 MNHNS and CDR2 SASEGT. CDR3 protein: CASSEGEGRAQHF. The CDR3 bases are TGTGCCAGCAGTGAAGGAGAGGGTAGGGCCCAGCATTTT.

The V and J genes are TRBV5-1 and TRBJ2-5; no clear D. V shed 0 bases and J shed 7 bases, with 10 bases lying between them. This CDR3 contains 13 residues. Germline-derived CDR1 and CDR2 are SGHRS and YFSETQ. The CDR3 sequence is CASSLEQLGTQYF. The CDR3 bases are TGCGCCAGCAGCTTGGAACAGTTGGGGACCCAGTACTTC.

The V and J genes are TRBV7-8 and TRBJ2-7, with 10 bases identical to TRBD2. Germline values: CDR1 SGHVS, CDR2 FQNEAQ. Unmatched junction bases numbered 7, after V lost 1 base and J lost 7 bases. This CDR3 comprises 15 residues. In DNA form, the CDR3 reads TGTGCCAGCAGCTTAGGGGCTAGCGGGGGAAAAGAGCAGTACTTC. Protein product: CASSLGASGGKEQYF. Full variable domain (rest looked up from reference TRBV7-8 and TRBJ2-7): GAGVSQSPRYKVAKRGQDVALRCDPISGHVSLFWYQQALGQGPEFLTYFQNEAQLDKSGLPSDRFFAERPEGSVSTLKIQRTQQEDSAVYLCASSLGASGGKEQYFGPGTRLTVT.

In its sample, this clone was seen once. The chain links TRBV10-3 to TRBJ2-3, with 10 bases aligning to TRBD2. CDR1 is ENHRY, CDR2 SYGVKD, per germline. With 5 bases clipped from V and 2 bases from J, the junction kept 4 bases outside the gene matches. The CDR3 runs 15 residues. DNA of the CDR3: TGTGCCATCAGTTTAGCGGGGGGTTACACAGATACGCAGTATTTT. This gives the protein CAISLAGGYTDTQYF.

To note about this clone: The sample holds other DNA sequences that translate to the same CDR3. The rearrangement joins TRBV9 to TRBJ2-7; 11 bases map to TRBD2. V was pared by 2 bases and J by 3 bases, with 4 bases of the junction left unmatched. Germline CDR1 reads SGDLS; CDR2 reads YYNGEE. The CDR3 runs 15 residues. The CDR3 is CASSVGTSGNYEQYF. The CDR3 region has the DNA TGTGCCAGCAGCGTCGGGACTAGCGGCAACTACGAGCAGTACTTC. The full variable domain, rest sourced from reference TRBV9 and TRBJ2-7, is DSGVTQTPKHLITATGQRVTLRCSPRSGDLSVYWYQQSLDQGLQFLIQYYNGEERAKGNILERFSAQQFPDLHSELNLSSLELGDSALYFCASSVGTSGNYEQYFGPGTRLTVT.

This rearrangement joins TRBV11-2 to TRBJ2-6, with TRBD1 as a possible D gene (5 bases). Trimming took 0 bases from V and 2 from J, leaving 17 bases between them. Germline CDR1 SGHAT, CDR2 FQNNGV. The CDR3 covers 19 residues. CDR3 region: CASSLDRQGLPPGANVLTF. DNA of the CDR3: TGTGCCAGCAGCTTAGATCGTCAGGGCTTACCCCCTGGGGCCAACGTCCTGACTTTC. Complete variable domain (other parts from reference TRBV11-2 and TRBJ2-6): EAGVAQSPRYKIIEKRQSVAFWCNPISGHATLYWYQQILGQGPKLLIQFQNNGVVDDSQLPKDRFSAERLKGVDSTLKIQPAKLEDSAVYLCASSLDRQGLPPGANVLTFGAGSRLTVL.

The V and J genes are TRBV14 and TRBJ2-7; unclear D gene. The V end lost 1 base, the J end lost 6 bases, and 10 bases lay between the germline ends. CDR3 length: 13 amino acids. Germline V gene lookup returns CDR1 SGHDN and CDR2 FVKESK. CDR3 residues: CASSQVFAGEQYF. The CDR3 DNA is TGTGCCAGCAGCCAAGTTTTCGCCGGCGAGCAGTACTTC.

The chain recombines TRBV29-1 with TRBJ2-2, with 8 bases lining up with TRBD2. The CDR3 spans 14 residues. Trimming at V came to 3 bases and at J to 1 base, leaving 1 base not matched to a gene. Per germline, CDR1 SQVTM and CDR2 ANQGSEA. CDR3 sequence (DNA): TGCAGCGTTGAGACTAGCGAGAACACCGGGGAGCTGTTTTTT. This gives the protein CSVETSENTGELFF.

The J gene is TRBJ1-2, the V gene TRBV2; no reliable D call. The CDR3 sequence is 9 residues long. Trimming shortened V by 2 bases and J by 11 bases, and 3 bases separated the two germline ends. CDR1 is SNHLY, CDR2 FYNNEI, per germline. The CDR3 loop reads CASSERYTF. The CDR3 region has the DNA TGTGCCAGCAGTGAAAGGTACACCTTC.

A note on this clone: The sample contains more than one DNA sequence encoding this CDR3. V gene TRBV6-6 combines with J gene TRBJ1-5, with D uncertain. The CDR3 is 14 residues long. Germline values: CDR1 MNHNY, CDR2 SVGAGI (reference sequence). Trimming stripped 0 bases from V and 4 bases from J, with 7 bases between. The CDR3 reads CASSYSGGNQPQHF. Written as DNA, the CDR3 is TGTGCCAGCAGTTACTCCGGAGGGAATCAGCCCCAGCATTTT.

The rearrangement links TRBV7-2 to TRBJ1-2; weak D call: TRBD1 (6 bases). The V end was cut by 2 bases, the J end by 2 bases, with 9 bases between. From germline, CDR1 is SGHTA and CDR2 FQGNSA. CDR3 length: 14 amino acids. CDR3 loop: CASSLNTGNYGYTF. The CDR3 region has the DNA TGTGCCAGCAGCTTAAACACAGGGAACTATGGCTACACCTTC.

The chain combines TRBV5-1 with TRBJ2-5, with TRBD2 as a possible D gene (6 bases). The CDR3 contains 16 residues. Germline lookup yields CDR1 SGHRS and CDR2 YFSETQ. V lost 3 bases, J lost 7 bases, and 22 bases lay in between. The CDR3: CASSSSGTRDWGTQYF. The CDR3 DNA reads TGCGCCAGCAGCTCCTCCGGGACTCGGGATTGGGGGACCCAGTACTTC.

V usage is TRBV29-1 and J usage is TRBJ2-5, with D unresolved. There are 13 residues in the CDR3. V shed 6 bases and J shed 2 bases, with 13 bases lying between them. CDR1 SQVTM and CDR2 ANQGSEA come from the germline V gene. This CDR3 reads CSVPGWGQETQYF. DNA for the CDR3: TGCAGCGTCCCCGGGTGGGGACAAGAGACCCAGTACTTC.

As for this clone: The same CDR3 arises from other DNA sequences in this sample as well. The V gene is TRBV18, the J gene TRBJ1-4, with D uncertain. Trimming stripped 4 bases from V and 0 bases from J, with 6 bases between. Per germline, CDR1 KGHSH and CDR2 LQKENI. This CDR3 spans 14 amino acids. The CDR3 spells CASSLTATNEKLFF. The CDR3 nucleotides read TGTGCCAGCTCACTGACTGCAACTAATGAAAAACTGTTTTTT.

The chain joins TRBV18 to TRBJ2-7; the match to TRBD2 covers 10 bases. The V and J ends lost 5 bases and 3 bases, in that order; junction bases with no gene match: 4. This CDR3 has 14 residues. Germline CDR1 reads KGHSH; CDR2 reads LQKENI. The CDR3 bases are TGTGCCAGCTCAGTTACTAGCGGGAACTACGAGCAGTACTTC. Residues: CASSVTSGNYEQYF.

This sequence joins TRBV9 and TRBJ1-1; D gene uncertain. The V and J ends lost 1 base and 0 bases respectively, with 10 bases between them. In germline, CDR1 is SGDLS, CDR2 YYNGEE. CDR3 length: 15 residues. The CDR3 DNA is TGTGCCAGCAGCGTAACGTGGTTGGTGAACACTGAAGCTTTCTTT. This encodes CASSVTWLVNTEAFF.

This clone was recorded only once. The CDR3 is CASSIIAGQGTEAFF. The CDR3 region has the DNA TGTGCCAGTAGTATAATTGCGGGACAGGGCACTGAAGCTTTCTTT. The V call is TRBV19, the J call TRBJ1-1; 9 bases are shared with TRBD1. The CDR3 loop spans 15 amino acids. V was pared by 2 bases and J by 4 bases, with 5 bases of the junction left unmatched. Germline assignment: CDR1 LNHDA and CDR2 SQIVND (reference sequence).

V usage is TRBV25-1 and J usage is TRBJ2-5, with 10 bases that match TRBD1. The V and J ends lost 1 base and 4 bases, in that order; junction bases with no gene match: 12. Germline V CDR1 and CDR2: MGHDK, SYGVNS. The CDR3 loop spans 18 amino acids. Here the CDR3 reads CASSEWTGGPRIGETQYF. CDR3 DNA: TGTGCCAGCAGTGAATGGACAGGGGGACCCCGTATCGGAGAGACCCAGTACTTC.

V is TRBV2 and J is TRBJ1-1; the D is unclear. Per germline, CDR1 SNHLY and CDR2 FYNNEI. The CDR3 runs 13 residues. V was cut by 3 bases and J by 7 bases, with 12 bases left in between. The chain's CDR3 is CASSDLGFGEAFF. In DNA form, the CDR3 reads TGTGCCAGCAGTGATCTGGGATTTGGTGAAGCTTTCTTT.

The genes are TRBV27 and TRBJ1-5; D is unresolved. V was cut by 7 bases and J by 1 base, with 14 bases left in between. The CDR3 is made up of 15 amino acids. Germline V gene data show CDR1 as MNHEY and CDR2 as SMNVEV (reference sequence). CDR3 bases: TGTGCCAGCAAATTTAGGGAGGTCAGCAATCAGCCCCAGCATTTT. Its protein product is CASKFREVSNQPQHF.

This chain uses TRBV5-1 with TRBJ1-6; 8 bases align to TRBD1. The germline gives CDR1 SGHRS, CDR2 YFSETQ. The junction had 11 bases not matched to a gene; V was cut back by 4 bases and J by 14 bases. The CDR3 has 14 amino acids. CDR3 region: CASSEDRGSRALHF. CDR3 in DNA: TGCGCCAGCAGCGAAGACAGGGGCTCACGGGCCCTCCACTTT.

The chain uses TRBV5-1 and TRBJ2-7; D unclear. Germline values: CDR1 SGHRS, CDR2 YFSETQ. The V and J ends lost 4 bases and 6 bases respectively, with 23 bases between them. The CDR3 contains 16 residues. The CDR3 coding sequence is TGCGCCAGCAGCCCGCCTTACCCAGGAGTCCTAGGCGAGCAGTACTTC. It codes for CASSPPYPGVLGEQYF.

Remarks on this clone: Different DNA sequences within this sample yield the same CDR3. The CDR3 spells CASSPGLAASTDTQYF. In nucleotides, the CDR3 is TGTGCCAGCTCACCAGGACTAGCGGCTAGCACAGATACGCAGTATTTT. The V gene is TRBV18, the J gene TRBJ2-3; 10 bases line up with TRBD2. The CDR3 sequence is 16 residues long. Germline V gene lookup returns CDR1 KGHSH and CDR2 LQKENI. V was pared by 2 bases and J by 0 bases, with 2 bases of the junction left unmatched.

The rearrangement links TRBV4-1 to TRBJ2-3; D is undetermined. V was trimmed by 1 base and J by 3 bases, leaving 17 bases between them. In germline, CDR1 is MGHRA, CDR2 YSYEKL. CDR3 size: 17 residues. CDR3 in amino acids: CASSQGTITTPTDTQYF. The CDR3 nucleotides are TGCGCCAGCAGCCAAGGGACCATTACTACCCCAACAGATACGCAGTATTTT.